This TCR beta chain was recovered during a study of shared clonotypes between healthy human individuals. General study points: The genetic and exposure-history diversity represented was limited by few donors.

The table came from immunoSEQ multiplex PCR; TCRdb's copy has only in-frame clones and leaves some out. The sample gives some 530,000 clones, 81% of which show up once; roughly 13% is in the top ten. V shed 0 bases and J 4 bases; nucleotides not matched to a gene: 4. CDR3 length: 16 amino acids. Germline-derived CDR1 and CDR2 are MGHDK and SYGVNS. The donors were all Caucasian adults (living in Nashville, Tennessee). With unsorted samples, genomic DNA was obtained from 89 million or so PBMCs. This clone appeared once. Its specificity is unknown. The chain carries TRBV25-1 and TRBJ2-3; TRBD2 agrees at 10 bases. This clonotype was obtained from a woman aged 35 to 49 in good health. Some clones in this sample may be carry-over from other donors' samples. Sequences were obtained from PBMCs. The CDR3 spells CASSEYRSGRADTQYF. Here the CDR3 DNA reads TGTGCCAGCAGTGAATATCGCAGCGGGAGGGCAGATACGCAGTATTTT.